The rows below give T cell receptor beta chains drawn from one sample of a study of T cells after posttransplantation cyclophosphamide. Sequencing used immunoSEQ multiplex PCR; TCRdb keeps in-frame clones, though not all of them. The table lists about 36,000 clones, no singletons, with around 1.2% in the top ten. Material for sequencing was PBMCs. Receptor source: a girl aged 10 to 17 in good health, CMV-negative, and a related stem cell transplant donor. Both conserved end residues are trimmed from each CDR3. The D gene is left open where the match is weak. Expanded clones get a size class; other rows say once, few or many, or leave the size out.

length: 13; D: NA; J: TRBJ2-2; size: few; V: TRBV27; CDR3: ASSQNDRYTGELF
length: 11; D: NA; J: TRBJ1-5; size: many; V: TRBV19; CDR3: ASSLTGGQPQH
length: 13; D: NA; J: TRBJ1-5; size: NA; V: TRBV2; CDR3: ASSDARFNNQPQH
length: 13; D: TRBD2; J: TRBJ2-7; size: NA; V: TRBV28; CDR3: ASRGGTAVSYEQY
length: 13; D: TRBD2; J: TRBJ2-3; size: many; V: TRBV7-9; CDR3: ASSTYSGGGDTQY
length: 12; D: NA; J: TRBJ1-1; size: NA; V: TRBV6-1; CDR3: ASSDLGGGTEAF
length: 9; D: NA; J: TRBJ2-1; size: NA; V: TRBV20-1; CDR3: SGDTYNEQF
length: 12; D: TRBD1; J: TRBJ1-5; size: few; V: TRBV9; CDR3: ASSAGQNNQPQH
length: 12; D: NA; J: TRBJ1-4; size: many; V: TRBV29-1; CDR3: SVREGFGNEKLF
length: 14; D: NA; J: TRBJ2-3; size: many; V: TRBV4-1; CDR3: ASSQGSGRGTDTQY
length: 12; D: TRBD1; J: TRBJ2-7; size: few; V: TRBV10-1; CDR3: ASSEGGQGYEQY
length: 13; D: TRBD1; J: TRBJ2-5; size: few; V: TRBV4-1; CDR3: ASSRPDRDQETQY
length: 13; D: TRBD2; J: TRBJ2-1; size: few; V: TRBV6-1; CDR3: ASSEAAGGYNEQF
length: 12; D: NA; J: TRBJ2-2; size: NA; V: TRBV6-5; CDR3: ASSGARDTGELF
length: 17; D: TRBD1; J: TRBJ1-3; size: many; V: TRBV4-1; CDR3: ASSQVGQGVHFSGNTIY
length: 11; D: NA; J: TRBJ2-3; size: few; V: TRBV5-6; CDR3: ASSRGVRDTQY
length: 12; D: TRBD2; J: TRBJ2-7; size: NA; V: TRBV2; CDR3: ASSVGGGADEQY
length: 11; D: TRBD1; J: TRBJ2-7; size: many; V: TRBV6-1; CDR3: ASALGGTYEQY